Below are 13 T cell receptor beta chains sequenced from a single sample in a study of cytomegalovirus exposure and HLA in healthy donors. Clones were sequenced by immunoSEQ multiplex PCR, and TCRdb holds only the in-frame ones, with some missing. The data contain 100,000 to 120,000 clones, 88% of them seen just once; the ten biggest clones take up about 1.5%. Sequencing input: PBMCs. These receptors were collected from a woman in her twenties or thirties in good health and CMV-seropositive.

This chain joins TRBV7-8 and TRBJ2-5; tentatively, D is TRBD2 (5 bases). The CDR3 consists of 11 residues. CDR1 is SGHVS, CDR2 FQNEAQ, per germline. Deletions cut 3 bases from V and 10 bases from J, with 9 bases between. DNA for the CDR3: TGTGCCAGCAGCTTCCAGGCGGGCCAGTACTTC. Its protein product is CASSFQAGQYF.

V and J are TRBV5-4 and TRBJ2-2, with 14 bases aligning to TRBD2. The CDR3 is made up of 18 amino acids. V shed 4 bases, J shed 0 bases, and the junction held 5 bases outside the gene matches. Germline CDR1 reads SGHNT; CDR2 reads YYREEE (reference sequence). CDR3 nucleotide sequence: TGTGCCAGCAGCCCGGGGACTAGCGGGAGACCGAACACCGGGGAGCTGTTTTTT. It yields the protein CASSPGTSGRPNTGELFF.

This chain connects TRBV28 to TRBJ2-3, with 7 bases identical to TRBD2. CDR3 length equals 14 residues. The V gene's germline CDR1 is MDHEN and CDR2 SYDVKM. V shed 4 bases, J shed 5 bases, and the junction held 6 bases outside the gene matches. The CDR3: CASSSIIAGDTQYF. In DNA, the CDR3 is TGTGCCAGCAGTTCCATAATAGCGGGAGATACGCAGTATTTT.

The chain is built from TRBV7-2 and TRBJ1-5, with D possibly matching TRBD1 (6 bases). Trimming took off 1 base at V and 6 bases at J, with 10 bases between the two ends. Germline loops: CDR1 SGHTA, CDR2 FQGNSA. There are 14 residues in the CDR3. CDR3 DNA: TGTGCCAGCAGCTTAGGATGGGGGCCTCAGCCCCAGCATTTT. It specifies CASSLGWGPQPQHF.

The CDR3 DNA follows: TGTGCCAGCAGCGGCGTCCAGGGGGCTCATAAGCCCCAGCATTTT. As protein: CASSGVQGAHKPQHF. This chain joins TRBV28 and TRBJ1-5, with 8 bases aligning to TRBD1. This CDR3 has 15 residues. J lost 8 bases, V lost 6 bases, and 12 bases had no gene match. Germline CDR1 and CDR2: MDHEN and SYDVKM.

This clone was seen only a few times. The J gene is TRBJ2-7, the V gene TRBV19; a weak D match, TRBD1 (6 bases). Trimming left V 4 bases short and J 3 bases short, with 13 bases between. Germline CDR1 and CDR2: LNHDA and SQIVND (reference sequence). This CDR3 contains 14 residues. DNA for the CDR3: TGTGCCAGTAGTAAACAGGGTATTGGCTACGAGCAGTACTTC. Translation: CASSKQGIGYEQYF.

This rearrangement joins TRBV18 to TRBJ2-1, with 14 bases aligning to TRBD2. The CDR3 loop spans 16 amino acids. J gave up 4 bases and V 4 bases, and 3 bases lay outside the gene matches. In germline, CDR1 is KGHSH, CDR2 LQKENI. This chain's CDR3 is CASSQGLAGAYNEQFF. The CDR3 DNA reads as TGTGCCAGCTCACAGGGACTAGCGGGGGCGTACAATGAGCAGTTCTTC.

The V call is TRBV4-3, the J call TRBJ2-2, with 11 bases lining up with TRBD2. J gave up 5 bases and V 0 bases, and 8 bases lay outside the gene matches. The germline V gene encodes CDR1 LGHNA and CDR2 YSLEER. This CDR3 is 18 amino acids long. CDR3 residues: CASSQEFLAGGDTGELFF. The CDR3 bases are TGCGCCAGCAGCCAAGAGTTTCTAGCGGGAGGTGATACCGGGGAGCTGTTTTTT.

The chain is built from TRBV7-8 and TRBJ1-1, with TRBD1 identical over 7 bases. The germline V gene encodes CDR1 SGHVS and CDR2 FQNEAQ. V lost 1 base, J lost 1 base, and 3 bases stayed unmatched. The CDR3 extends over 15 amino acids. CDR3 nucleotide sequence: TGTGCCAGCAGCTTAGGACAGGGACCGAACACTGAAGCTTTCTTT. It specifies CASSLGQGPNTEAFF.

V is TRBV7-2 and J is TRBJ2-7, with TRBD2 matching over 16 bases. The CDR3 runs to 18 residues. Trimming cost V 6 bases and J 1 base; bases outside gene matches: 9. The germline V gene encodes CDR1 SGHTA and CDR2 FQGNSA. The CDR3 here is CASRRTGTSGGGSYEQYF. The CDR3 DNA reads TGTGCCAGCAGACGAACCGGGACTAGCGGGGGGGGATCCTACGAGCAGTACTTC.

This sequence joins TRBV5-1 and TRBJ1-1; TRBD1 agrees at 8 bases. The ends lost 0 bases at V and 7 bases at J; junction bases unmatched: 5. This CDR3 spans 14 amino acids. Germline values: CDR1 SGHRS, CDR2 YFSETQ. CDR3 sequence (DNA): TGCGCCAGCAGCTTGGCCCAGACAGGGGATGAAGCTTTCTTT. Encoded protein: CASSLAQTGDEAFF. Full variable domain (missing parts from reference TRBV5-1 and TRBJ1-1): KAGVTQTPRYLIKTRGQQVTLSCSPISGHRSVSWYQQTPGQGLQFLFEYFSETQRNKGNFPGRFSGRQFSNSRSEMNVSTLELGDSALYLCASSLAQTGDEAFFGQGTRLTVV.

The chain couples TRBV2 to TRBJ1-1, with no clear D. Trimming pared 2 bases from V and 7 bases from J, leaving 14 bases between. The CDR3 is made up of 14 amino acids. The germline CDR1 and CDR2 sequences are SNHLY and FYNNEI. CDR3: CASSELRSVNEAFF. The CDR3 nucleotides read TGTGCCAGCAGTGAACTTCGCAGTGTTAATGAAGCTTTCTTT.

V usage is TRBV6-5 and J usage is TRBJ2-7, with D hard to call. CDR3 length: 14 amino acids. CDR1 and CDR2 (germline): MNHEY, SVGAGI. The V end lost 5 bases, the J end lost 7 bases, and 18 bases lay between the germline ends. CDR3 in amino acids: CASSRLTRHGEQYF. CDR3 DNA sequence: TGTGCCAGCAGTAGGCTGACTCGCCACGGGGAGCAGTACTTC.